The following is a T cell receptor beta chain sequence with its context. Its antigen is not identified. This specimen belongs to a study of OX40 agonist ivuxolimab in advanced cancers. Regarding the study as a whole: On average, CD8+ T cells had more expanded clones than CD4+.

Generated by immunoSEQ multiplex PCR, the TCRdb table keeps only in-frame clones and is missing some. The data show tens of thousands of clones, with about 88% seen just once and 0.5% to 0.65% held by the top ten. Germline CDR1 reads SEHNR; CDR2 reads FQNEAQ (reference sequence). Deletions cut 1 base from V and 1 base from J, with 6 bases between. There are 14 residues in the CDR3. The rearrangement uses TRBV7-9 and TRBJ2-3; TRBD2 is a possible D gene (5 bases). The receptor's source is an adult with an advanced solid tumor such as melanoma, head and neck, liver or kidney cancer. The sample here was CD4+ or CD8+ T cells sorted from blood, taken in a trial of the OX40 agonist ivuxolimab. CDR3 amino acids: CASSLEGGTDTQYF. CDR3 sequence (DNA): TGTGCCAGCAGCTTAGAGGGAGGCACAGATACGCAGTATTTT.